Below, 3 T cell receptor beta chains from the same sample are listed, as sequenced in a study of cytomegalovirus exposure and HLA in healthy donors. Both 60 Vbeta primers and 13 Jbeta primers went into the PCR. Sequenced by immunoSEQ multiplex PCR; TCRdb stores in-frame clones only, minus some. Seen here are 150,000 to 200,000 clones, approximately 80% observed once, and the top ten hold about 1%. Sequenced sample: PBMCs. Receptors were obtained from a woman aged 40-49 years in good health and CMV-seronegative.

This chain uses TRBV5-1 with TRBJ2-2; 8 bases align to TRBD2. The V gene end was trimmed by 1 base and the J gene end by 0 bases; junction bases not matched to a gene: 11. The germline V gene encodes CDR1 SGHRS and CDR2 YFSETQ. CDR3 length: 19 residues. The CDR3 nucleotides are TGCGCCAGCAGCTTGCGAAACGCGCGGGGGGCTCCGAACACCGGGGAGCTGTTTTTT. Protein product: CASSLRNARGAPNTGELFF.

The chain employs TRBV2 and TRBJ2-5, with 9 bases that match TRBD1. The ends lost 7 bases at V and 4 bases at J; junction bases unmatched: 10. The CDR3 consists of 15 residues. Looked up from germline, CDR1 is SNHLY and CDR2 is FYNNEI. DNA for the CDR3: TGTGCCAGCAACACAGGGGGCTCAACGTTAGAGACCCAGTACTTC. Its protein product is CASNTGGSTLETQYF.

The rearrangement joins TRBV9 to TRBJ1-1; D unclear. This CDR3 comprises 17 residues. V was pared by 0 bases and J by 0 bases, with 15 bases between. Per germline, CDR1 SGDLS and CDR2 YYNGEE. CDR3 in amino acids: CASSVGLSTMMNTEAFF. CDR3 nucleotides: TGTGCCAGCAGCGTAGGGCTCAGTACCATGATGAACACTGAAGCTTTCTTT.